These T cell receptor beta chains were read from a single sample in a study of T cells in Graves' hyperthyroidism and ophthalmopathy. TCRdb recomputed calls from the multiplex PCR reads with MiXCR, one row per CDR3 protein. The data contain under 350,000 distinct CDR3 sequences, around a sixth of them singletons. Material for sequencing was blood. Receptor source: a woman aged 45 to 65 with Graves' hyperthyroidism. Each CDR3 is given with its conserved first and last residue. A D gene is named only where the DNA matches it firmly. Size values are once, few and many counts, or a class for expanded clones, and some rows have none.

J | size | D | V | CDR3 | DNA
TRBJ1-6 | . | . | TRBV12-3/TRBV12-4 | CASSFGHRDSPLHF | TGTGCCAGCAGTTTTGGTCATAGGGACTCACCCCTCCACTTT
TRBJ2-4 | . | TRBD2 | TRBV5-6 | CASSPGQRGGWNIQYF | TGTGCCAGCAGCCCGGGTCAGCGGGGGGGGTGGAACATTCAGTACTTC
TRBJ2-7 | . | . | TRBV15 | CATSFRRRDEQYF | TGTGCCACCAGCTTCCGAAGGCGGGACGAGCAGTACTTC
TRBJ1-4 | many | . | TRBV2 | CASSDYPGKNEKLFF | TGTGCCAGCAGTGATTACCCCGGAAAGAATGAAAAACTGTTTTTT
TRBJ1-5 | many | . | TRBV27 | CASSPSLGQNNQPQHF | TGTGCCAGCAGTCCCTCCCTTGGCCAGAACAATCAGCCCCAGCATTTT
TRBJ2-3 | few | . | TRBV7-3 | CASSPQGGATDTQYF | TGTGCCAGCAGCCCACAGGGTGGGGCCACAGATACGCAGTATTTT
TRBJ1-1 | many | TRBD1 | TRBV20-1 | CSASARGYPEAFF | TGCAGTGCTAGTGCCAGGGGGTACCCTGAAGCTTTCTTT
TRBJ2-7 | few | . | TRBV12-3/TRBV12-4 | CASSSFVQINYYEQYF | TGTGCCAGCAGTTCATTTGTACAGATAAATTACTACGAGCAGTACTTC
TRBJ1-4 | . | . | TRBV9 | CASSRSGGASDEKLFF | TGTGCCAGCAGTCGTTCGGGGGGCGCCTCAGATGAAAAACTGTTTTTT
TRBJ2-7 | . | . | TRBV3-1 | CASSQDTGRNEQYF | TGTGCCAGCAGCCAAGACACGGGGCGAAACGAGCAGTACTTC
TRBJ1-2 | many | . | TRBV6-1 | CASRGQSNYGYTF | TGTGCCAGCAGGGGCCAGAGTAACTATGGCTACACCTTC
TRBJ2-5 | . | TRBD1 | TRBV7-8 | CASSERTGGETQYF | TGTGCCAGCAGCGAGCGGACAGGGGGAGAGACCCAGTACTTC
TRBJ2-3 | . | . | TRBV5-4 | CASSRFTDTQYF | TGTGCCAGCAGCCGGTTCACAGATACGCAGTATTTT
TRBJ1-3 | few | . | TRBV5-6 | CASSPWGGTIYF | TGTGCCAGCAGCCCTTGGGGGGGCACCATATATTTT
TRBJ1-6 | many | . | TRBV2 | CASSEGRKGDSPLHF | TGTGCCAGCAGTGAGGGCAGGAAGGGGGATTCACCCCTCCACTTT
TRBJ2-1 | many | . | TRBV18 | CASSPPSGTYNEQFF | TGTGCCAGCTCACCACCCAGCGGTACCTACAATGAGCAGTTCTTC
TRBJ2-3 | many | TRBD2 | TRBV12-3/TRBV12-4 | CASGESRGGADTQYF | TGTGCCTCCGGGGAGAGCCGGGGAGGGGCAGATACGCAGTATTTT
TRBJ1-1 | few | . | TRBV18 | CASSPFAENTEAFF | TGTGCCAGCTCACCGTTTGCAGAGAACACTGAAGCTTTCTTT
TRBJ2-7 | many | . | TRBV3-1 | CASSQGGAKSYEQYF | TGTGCCAGCAGCCAAGGGGGGGCGAAATCCTACGAGCAGTACTTC
TRBJ1-5 | . | . | TRBV20-1 | CSARGSLAISPQHF | TGCAGTGCTAGAGGAAGTCTAGCAATCAGCCCCCAGCATTTT
TRBJ1-1 | . | . | TRBV20-1 | CQGSTTPQAEASF | TGCCAAGGGTCGACGACTCCTCAGGCTGAAGCTTCCTTT
TRBJ2-2 | . | TRBD1 | TRBV28 | CASNHGTAGSGELFF | TGTGCCAGCAACCACGGGACAGCCGGAAGCGGGGAGCTGTTTTTT
TRBJ2-3 | few | . | TRBV6-1 | CASSVYLADTQYF | TGTGCCAGCAGTGTGTACCTGGCAGATACGCAGTATTTT
TRBJ1-1 | many | . | TRBV5-1 | CASSGPDPGGTEAFF | TGCGCCAGCAGCGGGCCTGACCCGGGCGGAACTGAAGCTTTCTTT
TRBJ2-1 | once | . | TRBV5-1 | CASSLGSRSYNEQFF | TGCGCCAGCAGCTTGGGGTCCCGCTCCTACAATGAGCAGTTCTTC
TRBJ2-5 | many | . | TRBV6-1 | CASSYGASETQYF | TGTGCCAGCAGTTACGGGGCATCGGAGACCCAGTACTTC
TRBJ2-4 | many | . | TRBV6-1 | CASSEVGTPKPWGYF | TGTGCCAGCAGTGAAGTGGGGACACCGAAGCCATGGGGGTACTTC
TRBJ1-5 | few | . | TRBV2 | CASSDPTFSNQPQHF | TGTGCCAGCAGTGACCCAACCTTTAGCAATCAGCCCCAGCATTTT
TRBJ2-1 | . | . | TRBV20-1 | CSARVEGPYNEQFF | TGCAGTGCTAGAGTGGAGGGCCCGTACAATGAGCAGTTCTTC
TRBJ1-2 | many | TRBD1 | TRBV28 | CASSQLDRGYGYTF | TGTGCCAGCAGTCAATTGGACAGGGGTTATGGCTACACCTTC
TRBJ2-1 | few | TRBD2 | TRBV20-1 | CSAGGTSGRVEQFF | TGCAGTGCTGGAGGGACTAGCGGGAGGGTTGAGCAGTTCTTC
TRBJ1-2 | . | . | TRBV4-1 | CASRQGSGGPYGYTF | TGCGCCAGCAGACAAGGGAGCGGCGGTCCCTATGGCTACACCTTC
TRBJ2-1 | . | TRBD2 | TRBV20-1 | CSAVTSGYNEQFF | TGCAGTGCTGTGACTAGCGGATACAATGAGCAGTTCTTC
TRBJ2-7 | . | TRBD2 | TRBV9 | CASSVAPSGRVDEQYF | TGTGCCAGCAGCGTAGCTCCTAGCGGGAGGGTTGATGAGCAGTACTTC
TRBJ2-7 | many | TRBD2 | TRBV18 | CASSATSGSSYEQYF | TGTGCCAGCTCGGCCACTAGCGGGAGCTCCTACGAGCAGTACTTC
TRBJ2-7 | few | TRBD1 | TRBV10-3 | CAISEAQGAYEQYF | TGTGCCATCAGTGAGGCTCAGGGGGCCTACGAGCAGTACTTC
TRBJ2-3 | many | TRBD2 | TRBV7-2 | CASSAGGDRADTQYF | TGTGCCAGCAGCGCTGGGGGGGATAGAGCAGATACGCAGTATTTT
TRBJ2-3 | . | TRBD2 | TRBV29-1 | CSVVGLAGGGGSGDTQYF | TGCAGCGTTGTGGGACTAGCGGGAGGAGGAGGGTCTGGAGATACGCAGTATTTT
TRBJ2-1 | many | . | TRBV20-1 | CSAQTPFGSYNEQFF | TGCAGTGCCCAGACTCCGTTTGGCTCCTACAATGAGCAGTTCTTC
TRBJ2-1 | many | . | TRBV5-1 | CASSLRGEGYEQFF | TGCGCCAGCAGCTTGCGGGGAGAGGGGTATGAGCAGTTCTTC
TRBJ1-5 | few | TRBD1 | TRBV24-1 | CATSDSSQGSSGNQPQHF | TGTGCCACCAGTGATTCCTCACAGGGGTCCAGTGGCAATCAGCCCCAGCATTTT
TRBJ1-5 | many | . | TRBV18 | CASSPSGGGNQPQHF | TGTGCCAGCTCACCAAGCGGGGGCGGCAATCAGCCCCAGCATTTT
TRBJ2-5 | many | . | TRBV28 | CASSLWGGVKETQYF | TGTGCCAGCAGTTTATGGGGTGGGGTGAAAGAGACCCAGTACTTC
TRBJ2-3 | . | TRBD2 | TRBV7-3 | CASSPRGGRADTQYF | TGTGCCAGCAGCCCACGGGGGGGCCGGGCAGATACGCAGTATTTT
TRBJ2-5 | few | . | TRBV6-1 | CASSGPILGHLGLYF | TGTGCCAGCAGTGGTCCGATCCTCGGGCACCTGGGTCTGTACTTC
TRBJ2-2 | few | . | TRBV29-1 | CSVRSGNTGELFF | TGCAGCGTCCGGTCCGGGAACACCGGGGAGCTGTTTTTT
TRBJ2-3 | . | . | TRBV14 | CASSQQGNAADTQYF | TGTGCCAGCAGCCAACAGGGGAATGCGGCGGATACGCAGTATTTT
TRBJ2-7 | once | . | TRBV10-1 | CASSESAGIHEQYF | TGCGCCAGCAGTGAAAGTGCGGGGATCCACGAGCAGTACTTC
TRBJ1-1 | . | . | TRBV4-2 | CASSRDPTANTEAFF | TGTGCCAGCAGCCGAGACCCTACAGCTAACACTGAAGCTTTCTTT